Below, 10 T cell receptor beta chains from the same sample are listed, as sequenced in a study of T cells in Graves' hyperthyroidism and ophthalmopathy. TCR beta CDR3 regions were amplified from RNA transcripts. Primed by the HTBI set, a first-round RT-PCR was run on the TCR CDR3. TCRdb reprocessed the multiplex PCR reads with MiXCR, giving one entry per CDR3 protein. The profile covers approximately 590,000 distinct CDR3 sequences, with approximately 15% appearing a single time and 6.5% to 8% taken by the ten largest. The sample consisted of blood. Receptor source: a woman between 25 and 40 years old with Graves' hyperthyroidism.

The gene calls are TRBV2 and TRBJ2-1, with D perhaps matching TRBD2 (6 bases). The germline V gene encodes CDR1 SNHLY and CDR2 FYNNEI. The V end was cut by 7 bases, the J end by 5 bases, with 18 bases between. This CDR3 contains 15 residues. The CDR3 protein is CASNPGTFPHNEQFF. For the CDR3, the DNA is TGTGCCAGCAACCCCGGGACTTTTCCCCACAATGAGCAGTTCTTC.

This clonotype was seen many times. CDR3 amino acids: CASSSPQGLNQPQHF. The CDR3 DNA reads TGTGCCAGCAGTTCCCCACAGGGGTTGAATCAGCCCCAGCATTTT. This rearrangement joins TRBV28 to TRBJ1-5, with TRBD1 matching over 7 bases. Germline values: CDR1 MDHEN, CDR2 SYDVKM. The CDR3 length is 15 residues. Trimming at V came to 4 bases and at J to 4 bases, leaving 7 bases not matched to a gene.

The V gene is TRBV5-5, the J gene TRBJ1-1; no firm D call. The CDR3 spans 13 residues. CDR1 is SGHKS and CDR2 is YYEKEE in the germline V gene (reference sequence). V gave up 0 bases and J gave up 7 bases, with 10 bases separating them. CDR3 DNA sequence: TGTGCCAGCAGCTTGGAAGGGAGCAATGAAGCTTTCTTT. The encoded protein is CASSLEGSNEAFF.

This clonotype was counted once. The chain combines TRBV7-6 with TRBJ2-1; 9 bases are shared with TRBD2. This CDR3 has 15 residues. In germline, CDR1 is SGHVS, CDR2 FNYEAQ. Trimming cost V 5 bases and J 6 bases; bases outside gene matches: 8. The CDR3 sequence: CASSRGRASVNEQFF. Written as DNA, the CDR3 is TGTGCCAGCAGCCGCGGGAGGGCCTCTGTCAATGAGCAGTTCTTC. The whole variable domain, filled in from reference TRBV7-6 and TRBJ2-1, reads GAGVSQSPRYKVTKRGQDVALRCDPISGHVSLYWYRQALGQGPEFLTYFNYEAQQDKSGLPNDRFSAERPEGSISTLTIQRTEQRDSAMYRCASSRGRASVNEQFFGPGTRLTVL.

This clonotype appeared many times. V gene TRBV28 combines with J gene TRBJ1-1, with D perhaps TRBD1 (6 bases). Trimming took off 6 bases at V and 3 bases at J, with 14 bases between the two ends. Germline V gene lookup returns CDR1 MDHEN and CDR2 SYDVKM. The CDR3 contains 14 residues. The chain's CDR3 is CASSSRGRDTEAFF. The CDR3 DNA is TGTGCCAGCAGCTCCAGGGGTCGAGACACTGAAGCTTTCTTT.

This clonotype showed up many times. The V call is TRBV10-3, the J call TRBJ2-5; the D gene is possibly TRBD2 (6 bases). The CDR3 is made up of 16 amino acids. In germline, CDR1 is ENHRY, CDR2 SYGVKD. Trimming removed 4 bases at V and 7 bases at J, with 22 bases between. CDR3 nucleotides: TGTGCCATCAGTGGGTTACCGGGACTTCCTTTAATGACCCAGTACTTC. Translating gives CAISGLPGLPLMTQYF.

CDR3 loop: CASRWDITQPQHF. In DNA form, the CDR3 reads TGTGCCAGCAGATGGGACATCACTCAGCCCCAGCATTTT. This chain links TRBV27 with TRBJ1-5, with a possible D match to TRBD1 (6 bases). Germline CDR1 reads MNHEY; CDR2 reads SMNVEV (reference sequence). The V gene lost 6 bases and the J gene lost 6 bases, with 12 bases spanning the gap. This CDR3 comprises 13 residues.

The chain recombines TRBV5-1 with TRBJ2-1, with 11 bases aligning to TRBD2. V shed 2 bases and J 5 bases; nucleotides not matched to a gene: 3. The CDR3 is 15 amino acids. CDR1 and CDR2 from the germline V gene are SGHRS and YFSETQ. CDR3 sequence reads: CASSLLAGVDNEQFF. The CDR3 region has the DNA TGCGCCAGCAGCTTACTAGCGGGAGTGGACAATGAGCAGTTCTTC.

In regard to this clonotype: It may be a read error: a sequence one base away is much more abundant. The chain is built from TRBV12-5 and TRBJ2-5; perhaps TRBD2 as D (6 bases). This CDR3 has 17 residues. V was pared by 1 base and J by 9 bases, with 24 bases between. Germline CDR1 reads LGHNT; CDR2 reads FRNRAP. The CDR3 sequence: CASGLELRRTVGEAQYF. The CDR3 DNA reads TGTGCTAGTGGTTTGGAACTCAGGCGGACCGTGGGGGAGGCCCAGTACTTC. The variable domain in full, completed from reference TRBV12-5 and TRBJ2-5, reads DARVTQTPRHKVTEMGQEVTMRCQPILGHNTVFWYRQTMMQGLELLAYFRNRAPLDDSGMPKDRFSAEMPDATLATLKIQPSEPRDSAVYFCASGLELRRTVGEAQYFGPGTRLLVL.

This clonotype was detected ten times or more. This chain links TRBV5-1 with TRBJ2-3; unclear D gene. Trimming cost V 1 base and J 1 base, with 10 bases left between them. Germline V CDR1 and CDR2: SGHRS, YFSETQ. There are 15 residues in the CDR3. DNA for the CDR3: TGCGCCAGCAGCTTGCTTCAATTTCGCACAGATACGCAGTATTTT. Amino acids: CASSLLQFRTDTQYF. Looking up the rest from reference TRBV5-1 and TRBJ2-3 gives the full variable domain: KAGVTQTPRYLIKTRGQQVTLSCSPISGHRSVSWYQQTPGQGLQFLFEYFSETQRNKGNFPGRFSGRQFSNSRSEMNVSTLELGDSALYLCASSLLQFRTDTQYFGPGTRLTVL.